A single sample gave rise to the 28 T cell receptor beta chains below, sequenced in a study of metastatic and nonmetastatic thyroid tumors. TCRdb reprocessed the PCR reads using MiXCR. The sample comprises about 7,800 clones, around 30% of which are singletons, and approximately 13% rests with the top ten. Treatment of any kind had been given to no patient before thyroid surgery. Specimen: adjacent normal tissue. Receptors were obtained from a female donor with papillary thyroid cancer or a benign thyroid nodule (not recorded which). Some clones in this sample may be carry-over from other donors' samples.

This chain uses TRBV19 with TRBJ2-7, with D tentatively TRBD1 or TRBD2 (5 bases each). This CDR3 is built from 15 residues. Trimming cost V 5 bases and J 4 bases, with 18 bases left between them. Germline lookup yields CDR1 LNHDA and CDR2 SQIVND (reference sequence). The CDR3 DNA reads as TGTGCCAGTAGTCCCGTCGAGGGCAGGGAATACGAGCAGTACTTC. Protein: CASSPVEGREYEQYF.

The chain is built from TRBV7-9 and TRBJ2-2; perhaps TRBD2 as D (5 bases). The CDR3 loop spans 13 amino acids. The germline CDR1 and CDR2 sequences are SEHNR and FQNEAQ (reference sequence). Trimming removed 2 bases from V and 7 bases from J, with 8 bases in between. The CDR3 here is CASSLSEGGELFF. As DNA, the CDR3 is TGTGCCAGCAGCTTAAGCGAGGGCGGGGAGCTGTTTTTT.

This clone is classed as medium-sized (0.01 to 0.1%). The chain is built from TRBV5-1 and TRBJ2-7; 10 bases match TRBD1. The CDR3 spans 14 residues. V gave up 4 bases and J gave up 2 bases; unmatched junction bases: 3. Germline assignment: CDR1 SGHRS and CDR2 YFSETQ. DNA of the CDR3: TGCGCCAGCAGCGCGGGACAGGGGACCTACGAGCAGTACTTC. Its protein product is CASSAGQGTYEQYF. Together with reference TRBV5-1 and TRBJ2-7, the CDR3 gives the full variable domain: KAGVTQTPRYLIKTRGQQVTLSCSPISGHRSVSWYQQTPGQGLQFLFEYFSETQRNKGNFPGRFSGRQFSNSRSEMNVSTLELGDSALYLCASSAGQGTYEQYFGPGTRLTVT.

The chain couples TRBV10-3 to TRBJ1-5; the D is unclear. The germline V gene has CDR1 ENHRY and CDR2 SYGVKD. This CDR3 contains 12 residues. V gave up 3 bases and J gave up 4 bases, with 4 bases separating them. Written as DNA, the CDR3 is TGTGCCATCAGTGATGGGAATCAGCCCCAGCATTTT. As protein: CAISDGNQPQHF.

The sample holds a few counts of this clone. At one boundary the junction diverges from the germline segment, which might be a read error. The chain couples TRBV24-1 to TRBJ2-1; D unclear. Per germline, CDR1 KGHDR and CDR2 SFDVKD. CDR3 length: 12 amino acids. The CDR3 spells CATSWSCNEQFF. CDR3 DNA: TGTGCCACCTCCTGGTCCTGCAATGAGCAGTTCTTC.

This clone ranks as medium-sized. This chain joins TRBV19 and TRBJ1-4; D uncertain. V was pared by 2 bases and J by 3 bases, with 10 bases between. The CDR3 has 15 residues. Germline V gives CDR1 LNHDA, CDR2 SQIVND (reference sequence). The CDR3 bases are TGTGCCAGTAGTATAAGCCGGGTCCCTAATGAAAAACTGTTTTTT. Protein: CASSISRVPNEKLFF. The entire variable domain, with the rest obtained from reference TRBV19 and TRBJ1-4, is as follows: DGGITQSPKYLFRKEGQNVTLSCEQNLNHDAMYWYRQDPGQGLRLIYYSQIVNDFQKGDIAEGYSVSREKKESFPLTVTSAQKNPTAFYLCASSISRVPNEKLFFGSGTQLSVL.

This clone was seen repeatedly, ten times or more. This chain connects TRBV15 to TRBJ2-3; possible D gene TRBD2, 5 bases. Germline CDR1 LNHNV, CDR2 YYDKDF (reference sequence). This CDR3 is built from 14 residues. V was shortened by 4 bases and J by 2 bases, with 10 bases between the two germline ends. This CDR3 reads CATSISDYTDTQYF. Written as DNA, the CDR3 is TGTGCCACCAGCATTAGCGACTACACAGATACGCAGTATTTT. Full variable domain (rest looked up from reference TRBV15 and TRBJ2-3): DAMVIQNPRYQVTQFGKPVTLSCSQTLNHNVMYWYQQKSSQAPKLLFHYYDKDFNNEADTPDNFQSRRPNTSFCFLDIRSPGLGDTAMYLCATSISDYTDTQYFGPGTRLTVL.

In its sample, this clone was seen many times. This may be a read error: a much more frequent sequence differs by one nucleotide. This sample also contains other DNA sequences that code for the same CDR3. The J gene is TRBJ1-3, the V gene TRBV6-1; D possibly corresponds to TRBD1 (5 bases). CDR3 size: 13 residues. Germline V lookup: CDR1 MNHNS, CDR2 SASEGT. Written as DNA, the CDR3 is TGTGCCAGCAGAGGGACCGGTGGAAACACCATATACTTT. Translated: CASRGTGGNTIYF.

The chain has TRBV4-2 and TRBJ1-1; the match to TRBD1 covers 10 bases. Looked up from germline, CDR1 is LGHNA and CDR2 is YNFKEQ. The CDR3 sequence is 14 residues long. V was pared by 8 bases and J by 1 base, with 4 bases of the junction left unmatched. The CDR3 is CASAGTGANTEAFF. In DNA form, the CDR3 reads TGTGCCAGCGCTGGGACAGGGGCGAACACTGAAGCTTTCTTT.

This clone has more than one count but fewer than ten. V usage is TRBV5-1 and J usage is TRBJ1-4; D gene uncertain. The CDR3 is 16 residues long. The V end lost 5 bases, the J end lost 8 bases, and 22 bases lay between the germline ends. Germline CDR1 is SGHRS and CDR2 is YFSETQ. The CDR3 reads CASSRDPGSFGEKLFF. Here the CDR3 DNA reads TGCGCCAGCAGTCGAGACCCGGGGTCCTTTGGGGAAAAACTGTTTTTT.

By proportion, this clone is medium-sized. V gene TRBV12-3 or TRBV12-4 combines with J gene TRBJ2-7; 8 positions match TRBD1. The V and J ends lost 4 bases and 3 bases, in that order; junction bases with no gene match: 5. The CDR3 spans 14 residues. The CDR3 region is CASSWQGAVYEQYF. CDR3 in DNA: TGTGCCAGCAGTTGGCAGGGGGCCGTCTACGAGCAGTACTTC.

By share, this clone ranks as medium-sized. Here the CDR3 DNA reads TGTGCCAGCAGTTCTGTGCGGGACAGGATCATGAACACTGAAGCTTTCTTT. Its protein product is CASSSVRDRIMNTEAFF. This chain uses TRBV27 with TRBJ1-1; TRBD1 agrees at 8 bases. The CDR3 loop spans 17 amino acids. Germline lookup yields CDR1 MNHEY and CDR2 SMNVEV (reference sequence). Germline trimming cut 4 bases from V and 0 bases from J; bases unmatched to any gene: 10.

This clone came up once. This chain joins TRBV20-1 and TRBJ2-7; 13 bases are a match to TRBD2. Germline V lookup: CDR1 DFQATT, CDR2 SNEGSKA (reference sequence). CDR3 length equals 16 residues. With V trimmed by 5 bases and J by 0 bases, 7 bases remained unmatched. CDR3 in DNA: TGCAGTGCTGACATGACTAGCGGGAGGAGCTCCTACGAGCAGTACTTC. It is translated as CSADMTSGRSSYEQYF.

This clone is labeled medium-sized. The chain carries TRBV6-1 and TRBJ1-1; D is possibly TRBD1 (6 bases). CDR3 length: 14 residues. Germline V lookup: CDR1 MNHNS, CDR2 SASEGT. Trimming left V 6 bases short and J 1 base short, with 12 bases between. CDR3 sequence: CASRNREENTEAFF. Written as DNA, the CDR3 is TGTGCCAGCAGAAACAGGGAGGAGAACACTGAAGCTTTCTTT.

The V gene is TRBV6-1, the J gene TRBJ1-1, with 8 bases lining up with TRBD1. The trim removed 1 base at V and 3 bases at J, leaving 7 bases unmatched. This CDR3 is built from 16 residues. The V gene's germline CDR1 is MNHNS and CDR2 SASEGT. CDR3 region: CASSEDRDRRDTEAFF. In DNA form, the CDR3 reads TGTGCCAGCAGTGAAGATCGGGACAGGAGGGACACTGAAGCTTTCTTT.

CDR3 DNA sequence: TGTGCCAGCAGTTTAGGCCCTATGGGCGGGGAGCTGTTTTTT. Amino acids: CASSLGPMGGELFF. V and J are TRBV27 and TRBJ2-2; D unclear. In germline, CDR1 is MNHEY, CDR2 SMNVEV (reference sequence). The CDR3 contains 14 residues. V lost 2 bases to trimming and J lost 7 bases, with 11 bases between them.

The rearrangement uses TRBV6-4 and TRBJ2-7; D is perhaps TRBD1 (5 bases). Trimming took off 3 bases at V and 0 bases at J, with 6 bases between the two ends. Germline V gene data show CDR1 as MRHNA and CDR2 as SNTAGT. The CDR3 is 13 amino acids. The CDR3 spells CASSEGDSYEQYF. CDR3 nucleotides: TGTGCCAGCAGTGAAGGGGACTCCTACGAGCAGTACTTC.

This clone was found a few times. The chain combines TRBV27 with TRBJ2-7; D unclear. CDR3 length equals 10 residues. CDR1 is MNHEY, CDR2 SMNVEV, per germline (reference sequence). The V gene lost 2 bases and the J gene lost 6 bases, with 2 bases spanning the gap. CDR3: CASSLLEQYF. The CDR3 DNA sequence: TGTGCCAGCAGTTTACTCGAGCAGTACTTC.

This clone appeared a few times. V gene TRBV6-5 combines with J gene TRBJ2-1, with 12 positions matching TRBD2. Germline V gives CDR1 MNHEY, CDR2 SVGAGI. V lost 6 bases to trimming and J lost 3 bases; unmatched junction nucleotides: 6. This CDR3 region has 16 residues. CDR3 nucleotides: TGTGCCAGCAGCCTTTTACTAGCGGGAGGCTACAATGAGCAGTTCTTC. The encoded protein is CASSLLLAGGYNEQFF.

About this clone: Its ends do not fully match the called genes, so a read error is possible. V is TRBV6-1 and J is TRBJ2-1; D is unresolved. CDR3 length: 14 residues. Germline CDR1 reads MNHNS; CDR2 reads SASEGT. The CDR3 region has the DNA TGTGCCACCAGTGATGTGCAATCCGGCAATGAGCTGTTCTTC. Translated, it gives CATSDVQSGNELFF.

V is TRBV7-2 and J is TRBJ1-6; TRBD1 aligns across 8 bases. Germline CDR1 reads SGHTA; CDR2 reads FQGNSA. The CDR3 extends over 15 amino acids. V gave up 3 bases and J gave up 10 bases; unmatched junction bases: 8. The CDR3 is CASSLTGQGNSPLHF. The CDR3 DNA sequence: TGTGCCAGCAGCTTGACTGGACAGGGTAACTCACCCCTCCACTTT. Looking up the rest from reference TRBV7-2 and TRBJ1-6 gives the full variable domain: GAGVSQSPSNKVTEKGKDVELRCDPISGHTALYWYRQSLGQGLEFLIYFQGNSAPDKSGLPSDRFSAERTGGSVSTLTIQRTQQEDSAVYLCASSLTGQGNSPLHFGNGTRLTVT.

Relative to its sample, this clone is medium-sized. This rearrangement joins TRBV6-5 to TRBJ1-1; a weak D match, TRBD1 (6 bases). The CDR3 has 15 amino acids. The V gene lost 1 base and the J gene lost 1 base, with 10 bases spanning the gap. CDR1 is MNHEY and CDR2 is SVGAGI in the germline V gene. DNA of the CDR3: TGTGCCAGCAGTTACTGGGGGGGCGCGAACACTGAAGCTTTCTTT. Translating it yields CASSYWGGANTEAFF.

The CDR3 DNA is TGCGCCAGCAGCCAGTGGGAGAGCTCCTACGAGCAGTACTTC. It specifies CASSQWESSYEQYF. The rearrangement links TRBV4-3 to TRBJ2-7, with D possibly being TRBD2 (5 bases). This CDR3 has 14 amino acids. V dropped 3 bases and J dropped 0 bases, with 9 bases sitting between them. CDR1 is LGHNA, CDR2 YSLEER, per germline.

This clone was counted between two and nine times. The rearrangement uses TRBV6-5 and TRBJ1-5; D uncertain. V lost 0 bases, J lost 0 bases, and 9 bases lay in between. Germline CDR1 is MNHEY and CDR2 is SVGAGI. CDR3 size: 16 residues. The CDR3 protein is CASSYSAGASNQPQHF. The CDR3 DNA reads TGTGCCAGCAGTTACTCGGCAGGAGCTAGCAATCAGCCCCAGCATTTT.

The J gene is TRBJ2-7, the V gene TRBV5-8; D remains unclear. The V end lost 7 bases, the J end lost 4 bases, and 15 bases lay between the germline ends. Looked up from germline, CDR1 is SGHTS and CDR2 is YDEGEE. The CDR3 runs 13 residues. CDR3 in DNA: TGTGCCAGCGGAATGGGGTCCCCATACGAGCAGTACTTC. It is translated as CASGMGSPYEQYF.

This clone was counted ten times or more. At the DNA level, this CDR3 is encoded by other sequences in the same sample as well. The chain couples TRBV19 to TRBJ2-1; D gene uncertain. The V and J ends lost 7 bases and 0 bases respectively, with 10 bases between them. Per the germline V gene, CDR1 is LNHDA and CDR2 is SQIVND (reference sequence). The CDR3 runs to 14 residues. The CDR3 DNA is TGTGCCAGTACCTACGGTGGCTCCTACAATGAGCAGTTCTTC. It encodes CASTYGGSYNEQFF.

This clone has just a few counts. The chain carries TRBV6-5 and TRBJ2-1, with 9 bases that match TRBD2. Germline values: CDR1 MNHEY, CDR2 SVGAGI. The CDR3 contains 17 residues. The V gene end was trimmed by 6 bases and the J gene end by 4 bases; junction bases not matched to a gene: 13. CDR3 sequence: CASRSSDSGSPYNEQFF. CDR3 DNA sequence: TGTGCCAGCAGGTCGAGCGATAGCGGGAGCCCTTACAATGAGCAGTTCTTC.

Of note for this clone: At one of its ends the junction is not consistent with the germline gene, which may arise from a read error. V usage is TRBV3-1 and J usage is TRBJ2-5; D is unresolved. Germline CDR1 LGHDT, CDR2 YNNKEL (reference sequence). The CDR3 consists of 13 residues. CDR3 in amino acids: CASIPTGRNEQLF. In nucleotides, the CDR3 is TGTGCCAGCATCCCGACTGGGCGCAATGAGCAGCTCTTC.